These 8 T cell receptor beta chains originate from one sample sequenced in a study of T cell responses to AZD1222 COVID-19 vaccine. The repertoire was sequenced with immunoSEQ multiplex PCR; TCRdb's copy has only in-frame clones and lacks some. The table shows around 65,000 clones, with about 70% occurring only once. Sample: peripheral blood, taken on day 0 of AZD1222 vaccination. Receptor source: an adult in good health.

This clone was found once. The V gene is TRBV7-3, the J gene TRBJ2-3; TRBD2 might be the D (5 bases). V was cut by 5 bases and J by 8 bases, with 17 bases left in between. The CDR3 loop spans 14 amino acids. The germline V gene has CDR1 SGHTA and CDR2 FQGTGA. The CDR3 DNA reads TGTGCCAGCAGCCCGACGTCGGACTGGCGTACGCAGTATTTT. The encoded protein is CASSPTSDWRTQYF.

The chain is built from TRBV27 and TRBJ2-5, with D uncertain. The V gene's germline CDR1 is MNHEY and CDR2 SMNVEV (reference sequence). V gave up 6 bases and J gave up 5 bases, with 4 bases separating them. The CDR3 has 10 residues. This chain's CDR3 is CASRTETQYF. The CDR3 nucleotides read TGTGCCAGCAGGACGGAGACCCAGTACTTC.

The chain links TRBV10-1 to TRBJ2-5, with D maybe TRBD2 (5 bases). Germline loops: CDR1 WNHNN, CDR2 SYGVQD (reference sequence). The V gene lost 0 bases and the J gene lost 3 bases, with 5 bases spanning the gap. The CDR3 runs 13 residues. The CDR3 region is CASSESGEETQYF. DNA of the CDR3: TGCGCCAGCAGTGAGTCCGGGGAAGAGACCCAGTACTTC.

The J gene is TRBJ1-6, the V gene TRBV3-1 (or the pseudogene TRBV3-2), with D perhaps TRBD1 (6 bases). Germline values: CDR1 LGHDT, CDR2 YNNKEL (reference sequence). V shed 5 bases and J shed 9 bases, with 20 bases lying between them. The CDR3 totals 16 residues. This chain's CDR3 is CASSETPGTSFSPLHF. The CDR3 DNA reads TGTGCCAGCAGCGAGACTCCCGGGACATCTTTTTCACCCCTCCACTTT.

In DNA, the CDR3 is TGTGCCAGCCTCAAACAGGGTAGCACTGAAGCTTTCTTT. Protein: CASLKQGSTEAFF. The rearrangement uses TRBV19 and TRBJ1-1, with TRBD1 as a possible D gene (6 bases). Looked up from germline, CDR1 is LNHDA and CDR2 is SQIVND (reference sequence). Trimming removed 9 bases from V and 4 bases from J, with 15 bases in between. This CDR3 has 13 residues.

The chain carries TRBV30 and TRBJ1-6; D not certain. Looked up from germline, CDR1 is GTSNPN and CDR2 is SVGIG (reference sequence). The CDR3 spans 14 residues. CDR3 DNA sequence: TGTGCTCATGGAAGGAGCTCCTATAATTCACCCCTCCACTTT. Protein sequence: CAHGRSSYNSPLHF.

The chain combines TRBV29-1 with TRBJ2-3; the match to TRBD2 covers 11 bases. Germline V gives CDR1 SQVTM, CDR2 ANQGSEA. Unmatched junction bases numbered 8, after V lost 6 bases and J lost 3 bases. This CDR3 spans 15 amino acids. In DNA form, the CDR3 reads TGCAGCGTAACCAACTTAGCGGGGGGGACAGATACGCAGTATTTT. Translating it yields CSVTNLAGGTDTQYF.

CDR3 in amino acids: CASSFFGGPQHF. CDR3 bases: TGTGCCAGCAGTTTCTTTGGGGGGCCCCAGCATTTT. The J gene is TRBJ1-5, the V gene TRBV28; D might be TRBD1 (5 bases). The V end lost 3 bases, the J end lost 9 bases, and 9 bases lay between the germline ends. There are 12 residues in the CDR3. Per germline, CDR1 MDHEN and CDR2 SYDVKM. The full variable domain, completed using reference TRBV28 and TRBJ1-5, is DVKVTQSSRYLVKRTGEKVFLECVQDMDHENMFWYRQDPGLGLRLIYFSYDVKMKEKGDIPEGYSVSREKKERFSLILESASTNQTSMYLCASSFFGGPQHFGDGTRLSIL.